This T cell receptor (beta chain) was identified during a study of blood T cell repertoires in COVID-19. Study details: Samples came from the United States, Italy and Spain, spanning acute and convalescent COVID-19. From T cells, B-cell-depleted T cells, or PBMCs came the material, which was cDNA or gDNA.

Original data processing: Cell counts per sample came from amplifying reference gene primers. The assay was immunoSEQ multiplex PCR, and TCRdb's table has in-frame clones only and misses some. The V and J calls and clone size come from that table; D and trimming were worked out from the DNA. The profile shows about 160,000 clones, around 83% of them singletons. The CDR3 spans 15 residues. With V trimmed by 7 bases and J by 1 base, 6 bases remained unmatched. Germline V gene lookup returns CDR1 ENHRY and CDR2 SYGVKD. The sequenced material came from peripheral blood. This clonotype was obtained from a man in his forties or fifties with active or convalescent COVID-19. The rearrangement links TRBV10-3 to TRBJ2-1, with 8 bases that match TRBD2. The CDR3, as DNA: TGTGCCATCACAAGCGGGAGCGGTTCCTACAATGAGCAGTTCTTC. This sequence encodes CAITSGSGSYNEQFF.